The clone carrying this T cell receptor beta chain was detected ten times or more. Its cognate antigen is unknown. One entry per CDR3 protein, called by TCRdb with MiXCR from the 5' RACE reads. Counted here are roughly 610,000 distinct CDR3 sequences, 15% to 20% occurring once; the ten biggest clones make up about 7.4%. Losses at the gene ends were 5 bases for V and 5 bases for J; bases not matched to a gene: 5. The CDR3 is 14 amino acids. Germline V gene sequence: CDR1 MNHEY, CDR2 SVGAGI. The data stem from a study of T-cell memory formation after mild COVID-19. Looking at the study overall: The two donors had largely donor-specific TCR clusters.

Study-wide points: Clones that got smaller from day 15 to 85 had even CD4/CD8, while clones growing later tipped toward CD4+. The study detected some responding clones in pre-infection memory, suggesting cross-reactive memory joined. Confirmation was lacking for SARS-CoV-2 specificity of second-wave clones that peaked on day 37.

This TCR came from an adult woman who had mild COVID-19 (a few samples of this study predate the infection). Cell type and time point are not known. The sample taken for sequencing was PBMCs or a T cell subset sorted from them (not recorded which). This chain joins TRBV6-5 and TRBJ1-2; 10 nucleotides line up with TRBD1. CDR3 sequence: CASSEGQGSYGYTF. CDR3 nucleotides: TGTGCCAGCAGTGAGGGACAGGGGAGTTATGGCTACACCTTC.